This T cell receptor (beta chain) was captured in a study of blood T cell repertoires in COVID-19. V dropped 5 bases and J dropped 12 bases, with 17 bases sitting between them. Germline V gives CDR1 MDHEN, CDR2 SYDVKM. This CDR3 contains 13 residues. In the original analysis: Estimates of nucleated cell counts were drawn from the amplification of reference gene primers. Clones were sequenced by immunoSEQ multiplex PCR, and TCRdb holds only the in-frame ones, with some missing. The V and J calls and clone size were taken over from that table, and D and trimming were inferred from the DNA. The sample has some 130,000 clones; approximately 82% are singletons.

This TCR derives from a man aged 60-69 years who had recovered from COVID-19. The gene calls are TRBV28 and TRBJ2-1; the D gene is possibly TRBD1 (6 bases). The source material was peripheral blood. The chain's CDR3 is CASSQPSDRMQFF. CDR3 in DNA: TGTGCCAGCAGTCAACCCTCCGACAGGATGCAGTTCTTC.